Shown below are 10 T cell receptor beta chains from a single sample sequenced in a study of cytomegalovirus exposure and HLA in healthy donors. Repertoires were generated with immunoSEQ multiplex PCR, while TCRdb's copy carries only in-frame clones and drops some. The top ten clones hold 2% to 2.5% of a sample with hundreds of thousands of clones, roughly 84% of them seen once. The material sequenced was PBMCs. The origin of the receptors is a woman younger than 30 in good health and CMV-seropositive.

The chain carries TRBV7-8 and TRBJ2-5, with TRBD2 identical over 9 bases. The CDR3 extends over 13 amino acids. Losses at the gene ends were 3 bases for V and 14 bases for J; bases not matched to a gene: 10. Germline-derived CDR1 and CDR2 are SGHVS and FQNEAQ. The CDR3 loop is CASSFRLAANTYF. The CDR3 nucleotides read TGTGCCAGCAGCTTCCGACTAGCGGCTAATACCTACTTC.

This chain connects TRBV6-5 to TRBJ2-7, with 10 bases lining up with TRBD1. V gave up 6 bases and J gave up 4 bases; unmatched junction bases: 9. Germline CDR1 and CDR2: MNHEY and SVGAGI. This CDR3 comprises 15 residues. CDR3 protein: CASRPETGGEYEQYF. The DNA of the CDR3 is TGTGCCAGCAGGCCGGAGACAGGGGGCGAGTACGAGCAGTACTTC.

The chain has TRBV29-1 and TRBJ2-7, with 8 bases that match TRBD1. Germline assignment: CDR1 SQVTM and CDR2 ANQGSEA. V was pared by 6 bases and J by 4 bases, with 8 bases of the junction left unmatched. CDR3 length equals 13 residues. The CDR3 sequence is CSVPGQDRYEQYF. The DNA for the CDR3 is TGCAGCGTACCGGGACAGGACCGATACGAGCAGTACTTC.

V is TRBV7-3 and J is TRBJ1-1; a weak D match, TRBD1 (6 bases). The CDR3 spans 13 residues. The V gene's germline CDR1 is SGHTA and CDR2 FQGTGA. V lost 5 bases and J 6 bases, leaving 13 bases between the germline ends. CDR3: CASSLTPGAEAFF. The CDR3 nucleotides read TGTGCCAGCAGCCTGACCCCAGGGGCTGAAGCTTTCTTT.

V usage is TRBV18 and J usage is TRBJ2-1, with 10 bases fitting TRBD2. Trimming cost V 6 bases and J 14 bases; bases outside gene matches: 13. Per the germline V gene, CDR1 is KGHSH and CDR2 is LQKENI. The CDR3 contains 14 residues. The CDR3 bases are TGTGCCAGCTCTCTCTGGACTAGCGGCCCCCCAGAGTTCTTC. This encodes CASSLWTSGPPEFF.

The chain links TRBV11-2 to TRBJ1-3; D ambiguous. Trimming left V 5 bases short and J 0 bases short, with 8 bases between. This CDR3 is built from 14 residues. Germline CDR1 is SGHAT and CDR2 is FQNNGV. The CDR3 nucleotides read TGTGCCAGCAGCCCGGGTCTCTCTGGAAACACCATATATTTT. Residues: CASSPGLSGNTIYF.

This clone has just one count. The chain carries TRBV6-6 and TRBJ2-7; 8 nucleotides match TRBD2. V shed 5 bases and J 3 bases; nucleotides not matched to a gene: 6. Germline V CDR1 and CDR2: MNHNY, SVGAGI (reference sequence). The CDR3 is made up of 14 amino acids. DNA of the CDR3: TGTGCCAGCAGTCCCGGGACTAGACACTACGAGCAGTACTTC. Its protein product is CASSPGTRHYEQYF.

The J gene is TRBJ2-1, the V gene TRBV29-1; tentatively, D is TRBD2 (5 bases). This CDR3 has 15 residues. Trimming cost V 5 bases and J 0 bases, with 14 bases left between them. The germline CDR1 and CDR2 sequences are SQVTM and ANQGSEA. As DNA, the CDR3 is TGCAGCGTTTATATGGGTGGGAGCTCCTACAATGAGCAGTTCTTC. It is translated as CSVYMGGSSYNEQFF.

This clone was observed a few times. J is TRBJ1-1 and V is TRBV7-3; D is unresolved. This CDR3 is built from 11 residues. The germline CDR1 and CDR2 sequences are SGHTA and FQGTGA. V shed 7 bases and J shed 8 bases, with 11 bases lying between them. The DNA for the CDR3 is TGTGCCAGCATCCCGTCTCAGGAAGCTTTCTTT. It translates to CASIPSQEAFF.

The gene calls are TRBV29-1 and TRBJ2-1; 8 bases line up with TRBD1. This CDR3 is 15 amino acids long. Looked up from germline, CDR1 is SQVTM and CDR2 is ANQGSEA. V gave up 2 bases and J gave up 4 bases; unmatched junction bases: 7. CDR3 nucleotide sequence: TGCAGCGTTGAAAGAGGACAGGGCCGATACAATGAGCAGTTCTTC. Its protein product is CSVERGQGRYNEQFF.